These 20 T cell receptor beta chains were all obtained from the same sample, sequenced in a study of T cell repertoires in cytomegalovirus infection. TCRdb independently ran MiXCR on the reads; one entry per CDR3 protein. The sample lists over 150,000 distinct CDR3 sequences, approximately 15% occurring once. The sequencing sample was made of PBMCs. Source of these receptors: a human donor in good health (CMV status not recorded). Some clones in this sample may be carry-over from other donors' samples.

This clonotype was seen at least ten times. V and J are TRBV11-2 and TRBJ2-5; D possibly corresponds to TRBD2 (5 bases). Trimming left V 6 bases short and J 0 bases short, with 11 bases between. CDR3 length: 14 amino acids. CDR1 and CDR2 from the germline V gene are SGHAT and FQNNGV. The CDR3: CASRMPGYQETQYF. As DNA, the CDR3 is TGTGCCAGCAGAATGCCGGGGTACCAAGAGACCCAGTACTTC. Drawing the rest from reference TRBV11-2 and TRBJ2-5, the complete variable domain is EAGVAQSPRYKIIEKRQSVAFWCNPISGHATLYWYQQILGQGPKLLIQFQNNGVVDDSQLPKDRFSAERLKGVDSTLKIQPAKLEDSAVYLCASRMPGYQETQYFGPGTRLLVL.

CDR3 DNA: TGTGCCAGCAGTCCCTCAGACAGGGTCGCTAACTATGGCTACACCTTC. This translates into CASSPSDRVANYGYTF. The rearrangement links TRBV27 to TRBJ1-2, with 7 positions matching TRBD1. From germline, CDR1 is MNHEY and CDR2 SMNVEV (reference sequence). V lost 5 bases and J lost 0; bases outside the gene matches: 9. This CDR3 has 16 amino acids.

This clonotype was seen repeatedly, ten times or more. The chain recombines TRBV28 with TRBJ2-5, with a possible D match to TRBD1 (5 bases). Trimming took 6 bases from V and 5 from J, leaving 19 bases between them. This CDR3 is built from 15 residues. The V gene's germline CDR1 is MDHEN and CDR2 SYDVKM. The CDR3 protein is CASSFLAFPGETQYF. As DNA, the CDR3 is TGTGCCAGCAGCTTCCTTGCGTTCCCAGGGGAGACCCAGTACTTC.

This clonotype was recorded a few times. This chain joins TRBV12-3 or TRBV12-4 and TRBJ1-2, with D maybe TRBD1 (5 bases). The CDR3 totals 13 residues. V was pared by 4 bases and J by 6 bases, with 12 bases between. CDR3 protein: CASSSTRGDGYTF. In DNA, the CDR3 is TGTGCCAGCAGTTCTACAAGGGGAGATGGCTACACCTTC.

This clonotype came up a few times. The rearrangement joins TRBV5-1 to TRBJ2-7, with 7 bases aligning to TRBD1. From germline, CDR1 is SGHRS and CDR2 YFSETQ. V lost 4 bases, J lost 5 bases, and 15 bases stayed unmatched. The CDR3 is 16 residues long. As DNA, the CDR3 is TGCGCCAGCAGCCCAGAAACAGGGGAGCTTCAACACGAGCAGTACTTC. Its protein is CASSPETGELQHEQYF.

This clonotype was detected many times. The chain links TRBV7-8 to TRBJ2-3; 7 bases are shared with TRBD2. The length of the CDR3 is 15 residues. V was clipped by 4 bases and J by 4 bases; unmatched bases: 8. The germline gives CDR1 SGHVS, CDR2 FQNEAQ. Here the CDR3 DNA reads TGTGCCAGCAGCTCCCTGGGAGGGGTGGCAGATACGCAGTATTTT. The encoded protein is CASSSLGGVADTQYF.

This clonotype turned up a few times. The CDR3 loop reads CASSPPGGYYNEQFF. DNA for the CDR3: TGTGCCAGCTCACCACCGGGGGGATACTACAATGAGCAGTTCTTC. The chain has TRBV18 and TRBJ2-1, with D tentatively TRBD2 (6 bases). Germline assignment: CDR1 KGHSH and CDR2 LQKENI. V dropped 0 bases and J dropped 3 bases, with 9 bases sitting between them. This CDR3 comprises 15 residues.

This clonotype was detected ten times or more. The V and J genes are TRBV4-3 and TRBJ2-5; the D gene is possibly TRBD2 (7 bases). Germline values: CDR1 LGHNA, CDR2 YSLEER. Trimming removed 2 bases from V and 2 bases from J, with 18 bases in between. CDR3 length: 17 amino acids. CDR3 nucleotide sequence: TGCGCCAGCAGCCAACAGCGTGGGGGGGGCCTTCAAGAGACCCAGTACTTC. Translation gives CASSQQRGGGLQETQYF.

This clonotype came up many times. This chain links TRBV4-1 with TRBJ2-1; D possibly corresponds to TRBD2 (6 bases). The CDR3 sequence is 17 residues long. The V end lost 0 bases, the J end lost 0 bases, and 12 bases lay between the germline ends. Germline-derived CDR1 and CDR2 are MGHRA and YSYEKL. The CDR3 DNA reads TGCGCCAGCAGCCAAGATCGCGGGACCCCCTCCTACAATGAGCAGTTCTTC. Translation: CASSQDRGTPSYNEQFF.

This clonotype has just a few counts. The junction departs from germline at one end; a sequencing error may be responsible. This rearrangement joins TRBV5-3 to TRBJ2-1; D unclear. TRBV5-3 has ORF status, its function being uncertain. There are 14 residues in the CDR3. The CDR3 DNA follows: TGTGCCAGCAGCTTGTACGGAACTGGCCTTGAGCAGTTCTTC. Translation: CASSLYGTGLEQFF.

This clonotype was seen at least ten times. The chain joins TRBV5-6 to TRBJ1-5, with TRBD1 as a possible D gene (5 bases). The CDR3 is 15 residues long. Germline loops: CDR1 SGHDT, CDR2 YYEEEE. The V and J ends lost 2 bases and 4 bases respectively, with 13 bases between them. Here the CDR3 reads CASSFGDPRNQPQHF. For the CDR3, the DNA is TGTGCCAGCAGCTTCGGGGACCCCAGGAATCAGCCCCAGCATTTT.

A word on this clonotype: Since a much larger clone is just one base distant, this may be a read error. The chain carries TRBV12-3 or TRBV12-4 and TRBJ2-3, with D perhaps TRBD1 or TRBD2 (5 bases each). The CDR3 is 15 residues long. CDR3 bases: TGTGCCAGCAGTCCCCACAGGACTGGCACAGATACGCAGTCTTTT. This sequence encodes CASSPHRTGTDTQSF.

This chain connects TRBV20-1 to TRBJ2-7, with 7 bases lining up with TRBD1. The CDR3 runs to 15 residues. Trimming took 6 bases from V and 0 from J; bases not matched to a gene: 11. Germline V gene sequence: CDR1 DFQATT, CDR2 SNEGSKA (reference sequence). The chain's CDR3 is CSASAGGTVSYEQYF. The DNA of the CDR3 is TGCAGTGCGTCCGCAGGTGGGACAGTCTCCTACGAGCAGTACTTC.

The CDR3: CASSPLAGDNEQYF. CDR3 DNA sequence: TGTGCCAGCTCACCGCTAGCGGGAGACAACGAGCAGTACTTC. V usage is TRBV18 and J usage is TRBJ2-7; TRBD2 matches at 10 bases. Germline V lookup: CDR1 KGHSH, CDR2 LQKENI. V shed 3 bases and J 5 bases; nucleotides not matched to a gene: 4. The CDR3 is 14 amino acids.

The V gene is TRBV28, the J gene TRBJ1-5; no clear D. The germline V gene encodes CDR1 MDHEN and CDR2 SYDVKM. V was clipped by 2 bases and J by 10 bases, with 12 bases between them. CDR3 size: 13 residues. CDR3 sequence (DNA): TGTGCCAGCAGTTTAGTCGCAGGCGCTCCCCAGCATTTT. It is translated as CASSLVAGAPQHF.

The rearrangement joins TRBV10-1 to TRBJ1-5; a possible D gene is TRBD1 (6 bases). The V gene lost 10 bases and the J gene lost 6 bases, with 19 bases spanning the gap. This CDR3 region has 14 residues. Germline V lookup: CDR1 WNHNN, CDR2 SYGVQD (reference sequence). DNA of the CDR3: TGCGCCATCCAGGGAGGGGGATTTGTTCAGCCCCAGCATTTT. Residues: CAIQGGGFVQPQHF.

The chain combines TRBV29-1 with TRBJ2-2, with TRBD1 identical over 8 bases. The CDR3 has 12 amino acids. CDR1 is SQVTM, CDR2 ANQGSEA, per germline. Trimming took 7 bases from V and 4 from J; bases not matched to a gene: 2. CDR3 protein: CSAGTGTGELFF. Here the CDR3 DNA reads TGCAGCGCCGGGACAGGCACCGGGGAGCTGTTTTTT.

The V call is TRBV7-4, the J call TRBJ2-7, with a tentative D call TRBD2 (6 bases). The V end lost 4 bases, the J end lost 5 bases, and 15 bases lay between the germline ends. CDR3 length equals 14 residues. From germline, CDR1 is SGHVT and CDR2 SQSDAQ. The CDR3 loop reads CASSWTRGNDEQYF. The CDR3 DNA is TGTGCCAGCAGCTGGACTCGCGGGAACGACGAGCAGTACTTC.

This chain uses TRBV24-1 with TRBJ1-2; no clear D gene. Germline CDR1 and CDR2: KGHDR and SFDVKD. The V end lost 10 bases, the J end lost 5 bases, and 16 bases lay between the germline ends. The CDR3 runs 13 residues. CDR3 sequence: CATQKEGNYGYTF. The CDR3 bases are TGTGCCACTCAAAAGGAAGGGAATTATGGCTACACCTTC.

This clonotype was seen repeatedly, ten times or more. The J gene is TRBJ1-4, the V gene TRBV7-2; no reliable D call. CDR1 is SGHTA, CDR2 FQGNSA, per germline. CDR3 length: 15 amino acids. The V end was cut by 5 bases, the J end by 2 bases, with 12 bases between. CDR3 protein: CASSGTSGTNEKLFF. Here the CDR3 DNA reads TGTGCCAGCAGCGGAACTTCGGGGACTAATGAAAAACTGTTTTTT.